The 30 T cell receptor beta chains listed next were all sequenced from one sample in a study of T cells in localized non-small cell lung cancer. Sequenced by immunoSEQ multiplex PCR; TCRdb stores in-frame clones only, minus some. Of 18,000 or so clones listed, approximately 83% are singletons. This specimen consisted of peripheral blood, obtained before any cancer treatment. The source of these receptors is a female donor older than 55 with stage I lung adenocarcinoma.

The chain combines TRBV7-9 with TRBJ1-1; no clear D gene. Germline V gives CDR1 SEHNR, CDR2 FQNEAQ (reference sequence). V lost 1 base, J lost 8 bases, and 11 bases lay in between. This CDR3 spans 13 amino acids. DNA for the CDR3: TGTGCCAGCAGCTTAGGACTTGGGTCGGAAGCTTTCTTT. Its translation is CASSLGLGSEAFF.

The chain carries TRBV5-1 and TRBJ2-5; D gene ambiguous. Per the germline V gene, CDR1 is SGHRS and CDR2 is YFSETQ. The CDR3 has 13 residues. V was shortened by 3 bases and J by 3 bases, with 9 bases between the two germline ends. The CDR3: CASSSETEETQYF. CDR3 sequence (DNA): TGCGCCAGCAGCTCCGAGACCGAAGAGACCCAGTACTTC.

This clone was seen a handful of times. The chain couples TRBV2 to TRBJ2-3; D is perhaps TRBD1 (6 bases). The germline V and J ends were trimmed by 8 bases and 2 bases, with 11 bases remaining between them. The CDR3 is made up of 13 amino acids. Germline CDR1 and CDR2: SNHLY and FYNNEI. This chain's CDR3 is CASARGYTDTQYF. CDR3 nucleotide sequence: TGTGCCAGCGCTAGGGGGTACACAGATACGCAGTATTTT.

The rearrangement joins TRBV7-3 to TRBJ2-5; 9 bases map to TRBD1. CDR1 is SGHTA, CDR2 FQGTGA, per germline. This CDR3 has 15 amino acids. Trimming at V came to 0 bases and at J to 6 bases, leaving 5 bases not matched to a gene. CDR3 region: CASSLTGDRAQTQYF. CDR3 nucleotides: TGTGCCAGCAGCTTAACAGGGGACAGGGCTCAGACCCAGTACTTC.

The rearrangement joins TRBV6-5 to TRBJ2-7, with D perhaps assigned TRBD1 or TRBD2 (5 bases each). CDR1 is MNHEY, CDR2 SVGAGI, per germline. The CDR3 spans 15 residues. The germline V and J ends were trimmed by 2 bases and 2 bases, with 13 bases remaining between them. CDR3 sequence: CASSYEGTKPYEQYF. CDR3 DNA sequence: TGTGCCAGCAGTTACGAAGGGACCAAACCCTACGAGCAGTACTTC.

V is TRBV6-5 and J is TRBJ2-7, with 10 bases lining up with TRBD1. Germline CDR1 and CDR2: MNHEY and SVGAGI. The CDR3 loop spans 13 amino acids. With V trimmed by 7 bases and J by 5 bases, 5 bases remained unmatched. DNA of the CDR3: TGTGCCAGCAAGGGACAGGGGTTCCACGAGCAGTACTTC. This codes for CASKGQGFHEQYF.

J is TRBJ2-7 and V is TRBV5-4; 7 bases are a match to TRBD1. This CDR3 has 14 residues. V shed 5 bases, J shed 2 bases, and the junction held 7 bases outside the gene matches. Per germline, CDR1 SGHNT and CDR2 YYREEE (reference sequence). Here the CDR3 reads CASSSGGRTYEQYF. The CDR3 bases are TGTGCCAGCAGTTCAGGGGGTCGGACCTACGAGCAGTACTTC.

This sequence joins TRBV5-1 and TRBJ2-3; 10 nucleotides match TRBD2. The CDR3 extends over 15 amino acids. J gave up 4 bases and V 4 bases, and 6 bases lay outside the gene matches. The germline CDR1 and CDR2 sequences are SGHRS and YFSETQ. The CDR3 DNA is TGCGCCAGCAGCCCCCCCAGCGGGGGGGCAGATACGCAGTATTTT. Its translation: CASSPPSGGADTQYF. The variable domain in full, with the rest retrieved from reference TRBV5-1 and TRBJ2-3, is KAGVTQTPRYLIKTRGQQVTLSCSPISGHRSVSWYQQTPGQGLQFLFEYFSETQRNKGNFPGRFSGRQFSNSRSEMNVSTLELGDSALYLCASSPPSGGADTQYFGPGTRLTVL.

The rearrangement joins TRBV5-1 to TRBJ2-2; no definite D call. The CDR3 is 13 amino acids. The V end lost 1 base, the J end lost 3 bases, and 4 bases lay between the germline ends. Germline V gene data show CDR1 as SGHRS and CDR2 as YFSETQ. CDR3 nucleotides: TGCGCCAGCAGCTTGTCGGACACCGGGGAGCTGTTTTTT. It codes for CASSLSDTGELFF.

The J gene is TRBJ1-1, the V gene TRBV10-3; D is uncertain. Deletions cut 4 bases from V and 9 bases from J, with 12 bases between. This CDR3 is built from 12 residues. The germline gives CDR1 ENHRY, CDR2 SYGVKD. The CDR3, as DNA: TGTGCCATCAGTGTTGGGCGTCTCCAAGCTTTCTTT. This translates into CAISVGRLQAFF.

This clone was counted once. This same CDR3 is encoded by further DNA sequences in the sample. The chain carries TRBV30 and TRBJ1-1; weak D call: TRBD1 (6 bases). Germline V gene data show CDR1 as GTSNPN and CDR2 as SVGIG (reference sequence). This CDR3 is built from 15 residues. The germline V and J ends were trimmed by 4 bases and 4 bases, with 19 bases remaining between them. The CDR3 bases are TGTGCCTGGATGGAGGGGGGTCGGGGGTTCACTGAAGCTTTCTTT. Translated: CAWMEGGRGFTEAFF.

The chain has TRBV6-6 and TRBJ1-2; 7 bases are a match to TRBD1. Germline V CDR1 and CDR2: MNHNY, SVGAGI (reference sequence). The CDR3 totals 13 residues. V was clipped by 4 bases and J by 4 bases; unmatched bases: 3. The CDR3 region has the DNA TGTGCCAGCAGTTCCGACAGGGCCTATGGCTACACCTTC. It codes for CASSSDRAYGYTF.

This chain connects TRBV7-9 to TRBJ1-2, with D perhaps matching TRBD1 (5 bases). V dropped 7 bases and J dropped 2 bases, with 17 bases sitting between them. CDR1 is SEHNR and CDR2 is FQNEAQ in the germline V gene (reference sequence). This CDR3 has 15 residues. The CDR3 protein is CASTIPGTVNYGYTF. The CDR3 DNA is TGTGCCAGCACCATACCCGGGACGGTCAACTATGGCTACACCTTC.

In its sample, this clone was seen a few times. The chain couples TRBV28 to TRBJ1-1; no clear D. Germline CDR1 MDHEN, CDR2 SYDVKM. With 10 bases removed from V and 8 bases from J, the gap between germline ends came to 17 bases. The CDR3 has 12 residues. CDR3: CATSNLGKEAFF. As DNA, the CDR3 is TGTGCCACCTCAAATCTGGGAAAAGAAGCTTTCTTT.

The rearrangement joins TRBV5-6 to TRBJ2-7, with D unresolved. CDR1 and CDR2 from the germline V gene are SGHDT and YYEEEE. This CDR3 has 15 amino acids. The V and J ends lost 0 bases and 0 bases respectively, with 10 bases between them. The CDR3, as DNA: TGTGCCAGCAGCTTGGGTGAACGGAACTCCTACGAGCAGTACTTC. Translating gives CASSLGERNSYEQYF.

The chain is built from TRBV11-1 and TRBJ2-1, with D maybe TRBD2 (6 bases). CDR1 SGHAT and CDR2 FQDESV come from the germline V gene (reference sequence). V shed 5 bases and J shed 1 base, with 15 bases lying between them. The CDR3 runs to 16 residues. DNA of the CDR3: TGTGCCAGCAGCCAAACCGGGACTCTTTCCTACAATGAGCAGTTCTTC. This codes for CASSQTGTLSYNEQFF.

CDR3 sequence reads: CASSQDPGGNLYNEKLFF. The CDR3 DNA reads as TGCGCCAGCAGCCAAGATCCTGGTGGTAACCTCTATAATGAAAAACTGTTTTTT. This sequence joins TRBV4-3 and TRBJ1-4; D is undetermined. The germline V gene encodes CDR1 LGHNA and CDR2 YSLEER. The CDR3 spans 18 residues. With 0 bases removed from V and 4 bases from J, the gap between germline ends came to 18 bases.

V and J are TRBV2 and TRBJ2-3; TRBD2 aligns across 7 bases. V dropped 3 bases and J dropped 1; count of bases not matched to a gene: 1. CDR3 length equals 14 residues. Germline lookup yields CDR1 SNHLY and CDR2 FYNNEI. CDR3 sequence reads: CASSDGGGTDTQYF. In DNA form, the CDR3 reads TGTGCCAGCAGTGATGGGGGGGGCACAGATACGCAGTATTTT.

The chain combines TRBV19 with TRBJ1-1; D possibly corresponds to TRBD1 (5 bases). CDR1 LNHDA and CDR2 SQIVND come from the germline V gene (reference sequence). The CDR3 extends over 15 amino acids. Trimming removed 5 bases from V and 1 base from J, with 14 bases in between. The CDR3 region has the DNA TGTGCCAGTAGTTCCTCCGGGGGGGGGAACACTGAAGCTTTCTTT. This gives the protein CASSSSGGGNTEAFF.

The chain couples TRBV30 to TRBJ1-6; TRBD1 matches at 8 bases. The CDR3 covers 15 residues. Trimming cost V 3 bases and J 6 bases; bases outside gene matches: 7. Germline V gene data show CDR1 as GTSNPN and CDR2 as SVGIG (reference sequence). CDR3 sequence (DNA): TGTGCCTGGAGATCAGGACAGGGCCCTAATTCACCCCTCCACTTT. Translating gives CAWRSGQGPNSPLHF.

The chain joins TRBV30 to TRBJ1-1; possible D gene TRBD1, 5 bases. Trimming stripped 5 bases from V and 1 base from J, with 8 bases between. Germline CDR1 is GTSNPN and CDR2 is SVGIG (reference sequence). This CDR3 is built from 12 residues. CDR3 nucleotides: TGTGCCTGGGGACATTGGAACACTGAAGCTTTCTTT. It is translated as CAWGHWNTEAFF. Full variable domain (remainder filled in from reference TRBV30 and TRBJ1-1): SQTIHQWPATLVQPVGSPLSLECTVEGTSNPNLYWYRQAAGRGLQLLFYSVGIGQISSEVPQNLSASRPQDRQFILSSKKLLLSDSGFYLCAWGHWNTEAFFGQGTRLTVV.

The chain joins TRBV19 to TRBJ2-3; 8 nucleotides match TRBD2. V dropped 5 bases and J dropped 6; count of bases not matched to a gene: 7. The CDR3 spans 14 residues. The germline V gene has CDR1 LNHDA and CDR2 SQIVND (reference sequence). Here the CDR3 DNA reads TGTGCCAGTAGTCGGTCTAGCGGGTGGGATACGCAGTATTTT. As protein: CASSRSSGWDTQYF.

This rearrangement joins TRBV7-2 to TRBJ2-1; D perhaps matches TRBD2 (6 bases). Germline CDR1 SGHTA, CDR2 FQGNSA. This CDR3 has 14 amino acids. The germline V and J ends were trimmed by 6 bases and 5 bases, with 14 bases remaining between them. CDR3 sequence reads: CASSFTGGNNEQFF. DNA for the CDR3: TGTGCCAGCAGTTTTACTGGGGGGAACAATGAGCAGTTCTTC. Complete variable domain (other parts from reference TRBV7-2 and TRBJ2-1): GAGVSQSPSNKVTEKGKDVELRCDPISGHTALYWYRQSLGQGLEFLIYFQGNSAPDKSGLPSDRFSAERTGGSVSTLTIQRTQQEDSAVYLCASSFTGGNNEQFFGPGTRLTVL.

The chain is built from TRBV4-2 and TRBJ2-7; maybe TRBD1 (5 bases). In germline, CDR1 is LGHNA, CDR2 YNFKEQ. V was pared by 3 bases and J by 1 base, with 19 bases between. The CDR3 consists of 17 residues. In DNA, the CDR3 is TGTGCCAGCAGCCATCAGGGAACGCCTGTCGGATCCTACGAGCAGTACTTC. It translates to CASSHQGTPVGSYEQYF.

This clone was seen a single time. This chain links TRBV2 with TRBJ1-5; D may be TRBD1 (6 bases). Germline V lookup: CDR1 SNHLY, CDR2 FYNNEI. Trimming removed 4 bases from V and 5 bases from J, with 12 bases in between. The CDR3 is 14 amino acids. The CDR3 spells CASSARTADQPQHF. DNA for the CDR3: TGTGCCAGCAGTGCCCGGACAGCCGATCAGCCCCAGCATTTT. Supplemented by reference TRBV2 and TRBJ1-5, the full variable domain reads EPEVTQTPSHQVTQMGQEVILRCVPISNHLYFYWYRQILGQKVEFLVSFYNNEISEKSEIFDDQFSVERPDGSNFTLKIRSTKLEDSAMYFCASSARTADQPQHFGDGTRLSIL.

This clone has more than one count but fewer than ten. This sequence joins TRBV10-3 and TRBJ2-7; D is uncertain. Trimming left V 10 bases short and J 7 bases short, with 14 bases between. The CDR3 runs to 11 residues. From germline, CDR1 is ENHRY and CDR2 SYGVKD. As DNA, the CDR3 is TGTGCCACCTACTCCCGGAAGGAGCAGTACTTC. This translates into CATYSRKEQYF.

This clone is labeled as medium-sized. The chain recombines TRBV7-9 with TRBJ2-7; 8 nucleotides align to TRBD1. Germline loops: CDR1 SEHNR, CDR2 FQNEAQ (reference sequence). With 1 base clipped from V and 6 bases from J, the junction kept 2 bases outside the gene matches. CDR3 length: 13 residues. CDR3: CASSLGGQVEQYF. The CDR3 region has the DNA TGTGCCAGCAGCTTAGGGGGACAGGTCGAGCAGTACTTC.

This clone is termed hyperexpanded. The CDR3 is CASSRLARGSYEQYF. The CDR3, as DNA: TGTGCCAGCAGCCGTCTAGCGCGAGGTTCCTACGAGCAGTACTTC. V gene TRBV13 combines with J gene TRBJ2-7; maybe TRBD2 (6 bases). The V and J ends lost 5 bases and 1 base respectively, with 15 bases between them. The CDR3 runs 15 residues. Germline-derived CDR1 and CDR2 are PRHDT and FYEKMQ (reference sequence).

This clone was picked up one time. V is TRBV19 and J is TRBJ1-2, with D perhaps TRBD1 (6 bases). The CDR3 is made up of 14 amino acids. V lost 4 bases to trimming and J lost 2 bases, with 11 bases between them. Germline V gives CDR1 LNHDA, CDR2 SQIVND (reference sequence). The DNA of the CDR3 is TGTGCCAGTAGTACGGACAGAGGGAACTATGGCTACACCTTC. It translates to CASSTDRGNYGYTF. The full variable domain, with the rest looked up from reference TRBV19 and TRBJ1-2, is DGGITQSPKYLFRKEGQNVTLSCEQNLNHDAMYWYRQDPGQGLRLIYYSQIVNDFQKGDIAEGYSVSREKKESFPLTVTSAQKNPTAFYLCASSTDRGNYGYTFGSGTRLTVV.

This sequence joins TRBV5-4 and TRBJ2-7; TRBD1 or TRBD2 may be the D gene (5 bases each). Deletions cut 0 bases from V and 1 base from J, with 11 bases between. Germline V gives CDR1 SGHNT, CDR2 YYREEE (reference sequence). The CDR3 has 15 amino acids. CDR3 DNA sequence: TGTGCCAGCAGCTTGGCCGGGACGGTTTCCTACGAGCAGTACTTC. Its translation is CASSLAGTVSYEQYF. The full variable domain, with the rest looked up from reference TRBV5-4 and TRBJ2-7, is ETGVTQSPTHLIKTRGQQVTLRCSSQSGHNTVSWYQQALGQGPQFIFQYYREEENGRGNFPPRFSGLQFPNYSSELNVNALELDDSALYLCASSLAGTVSYEQYFGPGTRLTVT.